These 22 T cell receptor beta chains came from one sample sequenced in a study of OX40 agonist ivuxolimab in advanced cancers. Library preparation used the immunoSEQ multiplex PCR assay. In TCRdb, the immuneACCESS table is reduced to in-frame sequences with V and J assigned. These tables do not hold every clone; where another copy was compared, an unresolved V gene accounts for under half, and the others remain unexplained. Counted in this sample were about 69,000 clones; 80% of them appeared once. 2% to 2.5% of the sample is held by the ten biggest clonotypes. This material consisted of CD4+ or CD8+ T cells sorted from blood, taken in a trial of the OX40 agonist ivuxolimab. The receptors were sampled from an adult with an advanced solid tumor such as melanoma, head and neck, liver or kidney cancer.

Only a few counts were recorded for this clone. This chain uses TRBV4-2 with TRBJ1-5; perhaps TRBD1 as D (6 bases). Germline V CDR1 and CDR2: LGHNA, YNFKEQ. Trimming pared 3 bases from V and 7 bases from J, leaving 13 bases between. The CDR3 extends over 14 amino acids. The CDR3 spells CASSQTSGVQPQHF. CDR3 nucleotide sequence: TGTGCCAGCAGCCAGACCTCAGGGGTACAGCCCCAGCATTTT.

The CDR3 nucleotides read TGCGCCAGCAGGGCAGACACCCTGGCTGGGGCCAACGTCCTGACTTTC. Protein: CASRADTLAGANVLTF. The chain combines TRBV5-1 with TRBJ2-6; D gene uncertain. The germline gives CDR1 SGHRS, CDR2 YFSETQ. Trimming stripped 5 bases from V and 2 bases from J, with 14 bases between. CDR3 size: 16 residues. The entire variable domain, with the rest obtained from reference TRBV5-1 and TRBJ2-6, is as follows: KAGVTQTPRYLIKTRGQQVTLSCSPISGHRSVSWYQQTPGQGLQFLFEYFSETQRNKGNFPGRFSGRQFSNSRSEMNVSTLELGDSALYLCASRADTLAGANVLTFGAGSRLTVL.

The chain has TRBV14 and TRBJ2-7; 10 positions match TRBD2. Germline lookup yields CDR1 SGHDN and CDR2 FVKESK. The CDR3 loop spans 14 amino acids. Trimming took 5 bases from V and 3 from J; bases not matched to a gene: 4. This chain's CDR3 is CASSRLAGRYEQYF. In DNA form, the CDR3 reads TGTGCCAGCAGCAGACTAGCGGGCCGCTACGAGCAGTACTTC.

This chain connects TRBV29-1 to TRBJ2-7, with TRBD2 identical over 16 bases. The CDR3 contains 14 residues. The germline gives CDR1 SQVTM, CDR2 ANQGSEA. J lost 4 bases, V lost 5 bases, and 2 bases had no gene match. CDR3 region: CSVSGLAGGYEQYF. CDR3 DNA sequence: TGCAGCGTTTCGGGACTAGCGGGAGGGTACGAGCAGTACTTC.

This clone was recorded once. This chain joins TRBV9 and TRBJ1-6; 9 nucleotides align to TRBD1. The germline V gene has CDR1 SGDLS and CDR2 YYNGEE. V lost 5 bases, J lost 7 bases, and 7 bases stayed unmatched. There are 15 residues in the CDR3. CDR3 amino acids: CASSVQGTGNSPLHF. In DNA form, the CDR3 reads TGTGCCAGCAGTGTTCAAGGGACAGGGAATTCACCCCTCCACTTT.

This rearrangement joins TRBV9 to TRBJ1-3; maybe TRBD1 (6 bases). CDR1 is SGDLS and CDR2 is YYNGEE in the germline V gene. The V gene lost 0 bases and the J gene lost 2 bases, with 15 bases spanning the gap. This CDR3 has 17 residues. The CDR3 DNA reads as TGTGCCAGCAGCGTAGATGGGGGCTTTAGGACTGGAAACACCATATATTTT. Encoded protein: CASSVDGGFRTGNTIYF.

V gene TRBV7-3 combines with J gene TRBJ2-2; D gene uncertain. The germline V gene encodes CDR1 SGHTA and CDR2 FQGTGA. The V and J ends lost 5 bases and 2 bases respectively, with 3 bases between them. The CDR3 contains 12 residues. The CDR3 loop reads CASSSNTGELFF. CDR3 sequence (DNA): TGTGCCAGCAGCAGCAACACCGGGGAGCTGTTTTTT.

This chain joins TRBV6-5 and TRBJ2-3; 9 bases fit TRBD2. CDR3 length equals 13 residues. Germline CDR1 and CDR2: MNHEY and SVGAGI. The J segment lost 9 bases and the V segment lost 5 bases, leaving 6 bases of the junction unmatched. CDR3 nucleotide sequence: TGTGCCAGCAGTCAGATAGCGGGGGCCACGCAGTATTTT. Its protein is CASSQIAGATQYF.

The chain recombines TRBV2 with TRBJ2-7; tentatively, D is TRBD1 or TRBD2 (6 bases each). CDR3 size: 15 residues. V was shortened by 2 bases and J by 2 bases, with 13 bases between the two germline ends. The germline CDR1 and CDR2 sequences are SNHLY and FYNNEI. Here the CDR3 reads CASSEPRGLAYEQYF. The CDR3 bases are TGTGCCAGCAGTGAACCCAGGGGACTTGCCTACGAGCAGTACTTC. The full variable domain, with the rest looked up from reference TRBV2 and TRBJ2-7, is EPEVTQTPSHQVTQMGQEVILRCVPISNHLYFYWYRQILGQKVEFLVSFYNNEISEKSEIFDDQFSVERPDGSNFTLKIRSTKLEDSAMYFCASSEPRGLAYEQYFGPGTRLTVT.

CDR3 protein: CASSQDPFGGTGAAYGYTF. CDR3 nucleotide sequence: TGCGCCAGCAGCCAAGATCCTTTTGGAGGGACAGGGGCTGCCTATGGCTACACCTTC. The chain is built from TRBV4-1 and TRBJ1-2; 10 nucleotides align to TRBD1. Germline CDR1 is MGHRA and CDR2 is YSYEKL. V trimming: 0 bases; J trimming: 4 bases; junction bases outside the gene matches: 14. CDR3 size: 19 residues.

This clone has only a few counts. The chain employs TRBV7-6 and TRBJ1-6; D remains unclear. CDR1 is SGHVS, CDR2 FNYEAQ, per germline. V was trimmed by 3 bases and J by 7 bases, leaving 7 bases between them. This CDR3 is 13 amino acids long. CDR3 residues: CASSLNRNSPLHF. CDR3 sequence (DNA): TGTGCCAGCAGCTTGAACAGAAATTCACCCCTCCACTTT.

J is TRBJ1-1 and V is TRBV2, with D unresolved. Deletions cut 4 bases from V and 0 bases from J, with 6 bases between. Germline V lookup: CDR1 SNHLY, CDR2 FYNNEI. This CDR3 is 13 amino acids long. CDR3 residues: CASSVTVNTEAFF. CDR3 coding DNA: TGTGCCAGCAGTGTGACCGTGAACACTGAAGCTTTCTTT.

V and J are TRBV28 and TRBJ2-1; TRBD1 is a possible D gene (6 bases). Trimming pared 3 bases from V and 0 bases from J, leaving 12 bases between. The CDR3 spans 16 residues. Germline CDR1 MDHEN, CDR2 SYDVKM. CDR3 residues: CASSFQGRSSYNEQFF. CDR3 nucleotide sequence: TGTGCCAGCAGTTTCCAGGGGCGAAGCTCCTACAATGAGCAGTTCTTC.

This clone appeared many times. The chain uses TRBV5-1 and TRBJ2-3; D uncertain. CDR1 is SGHRS and CDR2 is YFSETQ in the germline V gene. The CDR3 has 13 residues. The V and J ends lost 6 bases and 1 base respectively, with 9 bases between them. The CDR3 is CASNDGGTDTQYF. DNA for the CDR3: TGCGCCAGCAACGACGGCGGCACAGATACGCAGTATTTT.

This clone appeared a single time. This chain connects TRBV11-2 to TRBJ2-3, with D unresolved. V was trimmed by 3 bases and J by 2 bases, leaving 6 bases between them. Germline V lookup: CDR1 SGHAT, CDR2 FQNNGV. This CDR3 has 13 amino acids. For the CDR3, the DNA is TGTGCCAGCAGCTTTACGGACACAGATACGCAGTATTTT. It is translated as CASSFTDTDTQYF.

This chain's CDR3 is CASSPNSGLAGGNEQFF. Here the CDR3 DNA reads TGTGCCAGCAGTCCAAACTCGGGACTAGCGGGAGGGAATGAGCAGTTCTTC. The gene calls are TRBV28 and TRBJ2-1; TRBD2 agrees at 16 bases. With 5 bases clipped from V and 7 bases from J, the junction kept 8 bases outside the gene matches. CDR3 length: 17 amino acids. The V gene's germline CDR1 is MDHEN and CDR2 SYDVKM.

The count of this clone is one. This chain joins TRBV7-3 and TRBJ2-3; D is uncertain. The length of the CDR3 is 14 residues. Trimming left V 5 bases short and J 0 bases short, with 9 bases between. Germline V CDR1 and CDR2: SGHTA, FQGTGA. The CDR3 protein is CASSASPSTDTQYF. CDR3 bases: TGTGCCAGCAGCGCTTCCCCTAGCACAGATACGCAGTATTTT.

V and J are TRBV2 and TRBJ1-2; 8 bases line up with TRBD1. Germline V gene lookup returns CDR1 SNHLY and CDR2 FYNNEI. V trimming: 4 bases; J trimming: 2 bases; junction bases outside the gene matches: 15. The CDR3 runs to 18 residues. The CDR3 DNA reads TGTGCCAGCAGTGTTGTGGGGAACCAGGGGGCTCAGAACTATGGCTACACCTTC. It is translated as CASSVVGNQGAQNYGYTF.

This chain connects TRBV29-1 to TRBJ2-3; no clear D gene. The CDR3 sequence is 14 residues long. The V gene lost 2 bases and the J gene lost 2 bases, with 11 bases spanning the gap. Germline CDR1 and CDR2: SQVTM and ANQGSEA. The CDR3 DNA follows: TGCAGCGTTGAATCCTCTACACACACAGATACGCAGTATTTT. Encoded protein: CSVESSTHTDTQYF.

This clone was observed a few times. The chain couples TRBV30 to TRBJ2-7, with TRBD1 matching 8 bases. V was clipped by 2 bases and J by 0 bases; unmatched bases: 3. The CDR3 has 14 amino acids. Germline V CDR1 and CDR2: GTSNPN, SVGIG (reference sequence). The CDR3 here is CAWSWTGTSYEQYF. CDR3 sequence (DNA): TGTGCCTGGAGTTGGACAGGGACCTCCTACGAGCAGTACTTC.

This chain joins TRBV27 and TRBJ1-1; the D gene is possibly TRBD1 (6 bases). The CDR3 length is 13 residues. In germline, CDR1 is MNHEY, CDR2 SMNVEV (reference sequence). V was shortened by 5 bases and J by 4 bases, with 11 bases between the two germline ends. CDR3 region: CASSTRGGTEAFF. The CDR3 DNA reads TGTGCCAGCAGTACCAGGGGTGGCACTGAAGCTTTCTTT.

In this sample, this clone turned up a few times. The V and J genes are TRBV1 and TRBJ2-7; the table gives TRBD1 as D, unverified against the DNA. TRBV1 is labeled a pseudogene. The CDR3 has 14 residues. The CDR3 DNA is TGCACCAGCAAAGGGGACAGAGCCTCCTACGAGCAGTACTTC. This encodes CTSKGDRASYEQYF.